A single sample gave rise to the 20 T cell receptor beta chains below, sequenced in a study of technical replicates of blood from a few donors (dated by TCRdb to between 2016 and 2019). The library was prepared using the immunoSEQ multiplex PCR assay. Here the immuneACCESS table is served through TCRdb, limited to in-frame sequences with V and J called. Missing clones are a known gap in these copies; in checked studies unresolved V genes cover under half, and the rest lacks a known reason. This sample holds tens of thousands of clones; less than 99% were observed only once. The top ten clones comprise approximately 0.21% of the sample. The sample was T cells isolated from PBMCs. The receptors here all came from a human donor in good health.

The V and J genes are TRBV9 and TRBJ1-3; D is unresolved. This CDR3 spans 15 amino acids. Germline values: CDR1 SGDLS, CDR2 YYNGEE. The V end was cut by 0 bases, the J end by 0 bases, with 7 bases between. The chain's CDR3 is CASSVAEHSGNTIYF. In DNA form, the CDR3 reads TGTGCCAGCAGCGTAGCTGAACACTCTGGAAACACCATATATTTT. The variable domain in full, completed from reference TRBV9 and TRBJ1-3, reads DSGVTQTPKHLITATGQRVTLRCSPRSGDLSVYWYQQSLDQGLQFLIQYYNGEERAKGNILERFSAQQFPDLHSELNLSSLELGDSALYFCASSVAEHSGNTIYFGEGSWLTVV.

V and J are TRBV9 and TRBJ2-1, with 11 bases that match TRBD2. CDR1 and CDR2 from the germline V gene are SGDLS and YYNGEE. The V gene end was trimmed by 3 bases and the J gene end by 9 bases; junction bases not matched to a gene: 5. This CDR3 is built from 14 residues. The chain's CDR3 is CASSDSGRAGEQFF. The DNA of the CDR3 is TGTGCCAGCAGCGATAGCGGGAGGGCAGGTGAGCAGTTCTTC.

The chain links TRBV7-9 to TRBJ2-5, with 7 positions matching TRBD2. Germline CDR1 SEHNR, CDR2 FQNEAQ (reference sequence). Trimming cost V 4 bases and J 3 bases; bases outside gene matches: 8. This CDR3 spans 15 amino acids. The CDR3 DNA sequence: TGTGCCAGCAGCTACTCTAGCGGTGGGGAAGAGACCCAGTACTTC. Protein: CASSYSSGGEETQYF.

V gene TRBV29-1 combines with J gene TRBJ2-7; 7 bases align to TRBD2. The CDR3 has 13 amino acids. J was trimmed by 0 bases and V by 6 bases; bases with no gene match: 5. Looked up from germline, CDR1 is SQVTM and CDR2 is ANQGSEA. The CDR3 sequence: CSVRAGSSYEQYF. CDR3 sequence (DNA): TGCAGCGTCCGAGCGGGAAGCTCCTACGAGCAGTACTTC.

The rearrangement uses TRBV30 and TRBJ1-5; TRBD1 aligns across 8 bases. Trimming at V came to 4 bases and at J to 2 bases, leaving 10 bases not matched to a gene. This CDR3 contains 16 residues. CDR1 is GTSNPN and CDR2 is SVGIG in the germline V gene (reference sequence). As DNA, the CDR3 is TGTGCCTGGAACGGACAGGGCTTTAGAGGCAATCAGCCCCAGCATTTT. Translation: CAWNGQGFRGNQPQHF.

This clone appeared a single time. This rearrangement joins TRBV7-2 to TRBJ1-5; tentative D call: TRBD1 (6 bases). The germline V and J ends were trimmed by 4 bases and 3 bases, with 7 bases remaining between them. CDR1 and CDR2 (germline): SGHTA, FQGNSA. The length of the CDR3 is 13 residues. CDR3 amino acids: CASSWDNNQPQHF. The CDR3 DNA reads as TGTGCCAGCAGCTGGGACAACAATCAGCCCCAGCATTTT.

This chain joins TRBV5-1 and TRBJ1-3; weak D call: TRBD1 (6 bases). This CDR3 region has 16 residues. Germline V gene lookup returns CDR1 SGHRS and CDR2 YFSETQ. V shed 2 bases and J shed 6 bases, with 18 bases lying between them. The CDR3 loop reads CASSLGSQGPANTIYF. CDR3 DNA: TGCGCCAGCAGCTTAGGCTCACAGGGTCCTGCAAACACCATATATTTT.

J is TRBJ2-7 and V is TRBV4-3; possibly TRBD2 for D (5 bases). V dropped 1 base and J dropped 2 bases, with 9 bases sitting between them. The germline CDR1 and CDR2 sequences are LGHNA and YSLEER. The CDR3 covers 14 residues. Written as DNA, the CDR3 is TGCGCCAGCAGCCAAGTACTAGGGACCTACGAGCAGTACTTC. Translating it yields CASSQVLGTYEQYF.

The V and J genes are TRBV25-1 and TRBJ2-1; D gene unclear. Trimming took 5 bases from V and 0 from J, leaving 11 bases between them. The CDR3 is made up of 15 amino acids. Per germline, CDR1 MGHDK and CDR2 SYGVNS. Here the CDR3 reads CASSQFSSSYNEQFF. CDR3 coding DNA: TGTGCCAGCAGTCAGTTTTCTAGCTCCTACAATGAGCAGTTCTTC.

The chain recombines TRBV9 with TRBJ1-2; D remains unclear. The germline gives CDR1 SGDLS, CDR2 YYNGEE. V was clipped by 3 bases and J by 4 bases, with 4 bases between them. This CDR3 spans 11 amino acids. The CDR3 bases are TGTGCCAGCAGCGCCAGCTATGGCTACACCTTC. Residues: CASSASYGYTF.

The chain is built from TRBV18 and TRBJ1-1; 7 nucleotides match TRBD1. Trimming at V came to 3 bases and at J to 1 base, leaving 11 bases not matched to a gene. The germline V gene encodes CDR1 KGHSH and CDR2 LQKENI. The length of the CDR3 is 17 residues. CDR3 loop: CASSPLPWTGKNTEAFF. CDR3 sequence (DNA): TGTGCCAGCTCACCTCTCCCGTGGACAGGAAAGAACACTGAAGCTTTCTTT.

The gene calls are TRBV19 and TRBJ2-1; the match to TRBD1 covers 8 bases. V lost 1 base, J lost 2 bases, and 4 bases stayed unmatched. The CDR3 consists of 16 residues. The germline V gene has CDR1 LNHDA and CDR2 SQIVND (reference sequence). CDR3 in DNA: TGTGCCAGTAGTATAGGAGGACAGGGACCCTACAATGAGCAGTTCTTC. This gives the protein CASSIGGQGPYNEQFF.

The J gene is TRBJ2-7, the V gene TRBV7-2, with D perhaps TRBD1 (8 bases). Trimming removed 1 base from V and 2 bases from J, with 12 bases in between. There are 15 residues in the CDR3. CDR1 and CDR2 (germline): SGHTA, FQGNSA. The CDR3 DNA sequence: TGTGCCAGCAGCTTAGACAGGGGGGGAACCTACGAGCAGTACTTC. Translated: CASSLDRGGTYEQYF.

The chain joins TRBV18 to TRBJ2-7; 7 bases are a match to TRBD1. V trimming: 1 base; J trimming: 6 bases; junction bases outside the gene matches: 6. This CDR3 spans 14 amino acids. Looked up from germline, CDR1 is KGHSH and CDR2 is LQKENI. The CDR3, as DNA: TGTGCCAGCTCACCACTTCCGGGACAGTTCGAGCAGTACTTC. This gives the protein CASSPLPGQFEQYF. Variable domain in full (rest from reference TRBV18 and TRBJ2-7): NAGVMQNPRHLVRRRGQEARLRCSPMKGHSHVYWYRQLPEEGLKFMVYLQKENIIDESGMPKERFSAEFPKEGPSILRIQQVVRGDSAAYFCASSPLPGQFEQYFGPGTRLTVT.

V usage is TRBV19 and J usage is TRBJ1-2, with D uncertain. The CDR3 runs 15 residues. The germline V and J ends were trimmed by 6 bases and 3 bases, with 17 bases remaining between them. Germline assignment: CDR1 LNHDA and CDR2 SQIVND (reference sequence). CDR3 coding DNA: TGTGCCAGTAGATTGCCAACGGGAGAGGACTATGGCTACACCTTC. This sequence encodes CASRLPTGEDYGYTF.

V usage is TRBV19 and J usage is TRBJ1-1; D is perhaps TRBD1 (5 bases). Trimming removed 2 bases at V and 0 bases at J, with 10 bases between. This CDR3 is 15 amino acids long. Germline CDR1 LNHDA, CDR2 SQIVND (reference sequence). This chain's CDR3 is CASSILGDLNTEAFF. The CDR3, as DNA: TGTGCCAGTAGTATACTGGGGGACTTGAACACTGAAGCTTTCTTT.

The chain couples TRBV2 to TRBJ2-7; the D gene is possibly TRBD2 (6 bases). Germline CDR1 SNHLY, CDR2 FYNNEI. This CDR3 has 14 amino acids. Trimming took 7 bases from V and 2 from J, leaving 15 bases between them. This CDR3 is CASTPQRVPYEQYF. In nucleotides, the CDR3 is TGTGCCAGCACTCCTCAGCGGGTACCCTACGAGCAGTACTTC.

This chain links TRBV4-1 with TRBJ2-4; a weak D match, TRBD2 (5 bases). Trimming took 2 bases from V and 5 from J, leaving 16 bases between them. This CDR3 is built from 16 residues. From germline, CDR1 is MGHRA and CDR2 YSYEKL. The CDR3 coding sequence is TGCGCCAGCAGCCAAACCGGGAATTTAGGCCAAAACATTCAGTACTTC. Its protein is CASSQTGNLGQNIQYF.

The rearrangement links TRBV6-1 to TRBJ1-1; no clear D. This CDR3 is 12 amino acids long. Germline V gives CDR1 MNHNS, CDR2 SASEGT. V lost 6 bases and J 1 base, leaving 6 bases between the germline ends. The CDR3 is CASRTGNTEAFF. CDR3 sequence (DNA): TGTGCCAGCAGGACGGGGAACACTGAAGCTTTCTTT.

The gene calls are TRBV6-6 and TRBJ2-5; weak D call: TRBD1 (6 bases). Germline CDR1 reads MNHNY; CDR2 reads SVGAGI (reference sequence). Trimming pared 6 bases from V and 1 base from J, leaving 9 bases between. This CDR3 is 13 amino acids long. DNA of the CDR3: TGTGCCAGCAGCGGACAGATCCAAGAGACCCAGTACTTC. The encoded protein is CASSGQIQETQYF.